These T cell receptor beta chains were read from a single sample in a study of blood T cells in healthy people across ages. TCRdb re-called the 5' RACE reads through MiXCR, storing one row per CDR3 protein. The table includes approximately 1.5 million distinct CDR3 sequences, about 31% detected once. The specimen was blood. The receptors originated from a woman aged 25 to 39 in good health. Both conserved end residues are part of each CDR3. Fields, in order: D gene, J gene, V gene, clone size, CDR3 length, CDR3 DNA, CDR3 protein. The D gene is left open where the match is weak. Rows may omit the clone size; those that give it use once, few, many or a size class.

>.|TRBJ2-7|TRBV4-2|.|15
TGTGCCAGCAGCCAAGTTCTGGGGGGCTTGGAGGAGCAGTACTTC
CASSQVLGGLEEQYF
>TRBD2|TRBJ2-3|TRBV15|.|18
TGTGCCACCAGCAGAGAAAACTTAGCGGGGGGATACACAGATACGCAGTATTTT
CATSRENLAGGYTDTQYF
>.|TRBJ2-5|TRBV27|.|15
TGTGCCAGCAGTTTATCGGAGGCCAAACAAGAGACCCAGTACTTC
CASSLSEAKQETQYF
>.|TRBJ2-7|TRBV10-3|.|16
TGTGCCATCAGTGAGTCGATTTCGGGCTTTGCCTACGAGCAGTACTTC
CAISESISGFAYEQYF
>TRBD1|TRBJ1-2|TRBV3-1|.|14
TGTGCCAGCAGTACCGCGACAGGGGACTATGGCTACACCTTC
CASSTATGDYGYTF
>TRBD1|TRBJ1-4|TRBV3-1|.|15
TGTGCCAGCAGCCAAGGGCCGGGGACAGGGGAAAAACTGTTTTTT
CASSQGPGTGEKLFF
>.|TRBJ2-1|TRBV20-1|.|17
TGCAGTGCTAGAGATCCTGTCGGGGCAAGCTCCTACAATGAGCAGTTCTTC
CSARDPVGASSYNEQFF
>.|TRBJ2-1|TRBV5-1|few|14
TGCGCCAGCAGCGTGAATGCAGTCTACAATGAGCAGTTCTTC
CASSVNAVYNEQFF
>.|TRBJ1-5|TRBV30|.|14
TGTGCCTGGAGTGTACAGGGTGGGAGTCAGCCCCAGCATTTT
CAWSVQGGSQPQHF
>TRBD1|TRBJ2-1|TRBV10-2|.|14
TGCGCCTGCGAAGGGACAGGGATATCCAATGAGCAGTTCTTC
CACEGTGISNEQFF
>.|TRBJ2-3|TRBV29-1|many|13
TGCAGCGTCGAAGACACGTACACAGATACGCAGTATTTT
CSVEDTYTDTQYF
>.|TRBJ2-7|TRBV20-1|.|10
TGCAGTGCTAGACGGAGGGAGCAGTACTTC
CSARRREQYF
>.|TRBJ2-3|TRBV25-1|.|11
TGTGCCAGCAGTAATATGGATACGCAGTATTTT
CASSNMDTQYF
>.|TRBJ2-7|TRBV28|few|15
TGTGCCAGCACCCGAGACTCAATTATCATCGACGAGCAGTACTTC
CASTRDSIIIDEQYF
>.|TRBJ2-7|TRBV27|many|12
TGTGCCAGCAGTTTACTTGGGCGCGAGCAGTACTTC
CASSLLGREQYF
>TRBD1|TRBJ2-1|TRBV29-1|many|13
TGCAGCGTGGGACAGGGTACGTACAATGAGCAGTTCTTC
CSVGQGTYNEQFF
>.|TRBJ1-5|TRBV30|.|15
TGTGCCTGGACTGTAGGAAGGGCCGGCAATCAGCCCCAGCATTTT
CAWTVGRAGNQPQHF
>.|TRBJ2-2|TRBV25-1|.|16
TGTGCCAGCAGTGAAGGGCGGGGAACAAACACCGGGGAGCTGTTTTTT
CASSEGRGTNTGELFF
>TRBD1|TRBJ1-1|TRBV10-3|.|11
TGTGCCACGGGGGACAGTTTTGAAGCTTTCTTT
CATGDSFEAFF
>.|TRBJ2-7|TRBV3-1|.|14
TGTGCCAGCAGCCAAGAGGGCGGGGACTACGAGCAGTACTTC
CASSQEGGDYEQYF
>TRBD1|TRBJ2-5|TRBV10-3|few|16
TGTGCCATCAGTGAGTCGGAGACAGGGATCCAAGAGACCCAGTACTTC
CAISESETGIQETQYF
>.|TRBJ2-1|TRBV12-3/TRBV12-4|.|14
TGCGCCAGCAGTTTAGATGGGGGGTCCTACGAGCAGTTCTTC
CASSLDGGSYEQFF
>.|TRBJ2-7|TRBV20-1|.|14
TGCAGTGCCCAGAGGATAGGTTTGGTCTACGAGCAGTACTTC
CSAQRIGLVYEQYF
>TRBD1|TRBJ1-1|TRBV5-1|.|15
TGCGCCAGCAGCCGACTGACAGGGTTGGACACTGAAGCTTTCTTT
CASSRLTGLDTEAFF
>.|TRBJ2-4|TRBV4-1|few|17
TGCGCCAGCAGCCAAGATCGTGTGAGAGACGCCAAAAACATTCAGTACTTC
CASSQDRVRDAKNIQYF
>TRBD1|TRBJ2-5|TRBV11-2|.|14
TGTGCCAGCAGCGCTGGACAGGGGCTAGAGACCCAGTACTTC
CASSAGQGLETQYF
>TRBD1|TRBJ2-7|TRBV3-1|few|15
TGTGCCAGCAGCCGAACCGGGACAGGGGCCTACGAGCAGTACTTC
CASSRTGTGAYEQYF
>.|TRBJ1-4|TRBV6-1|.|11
TGTGCCAGCAGTGGTGTTGAAAAACTGTTTTTT
CASSGVEKLFF
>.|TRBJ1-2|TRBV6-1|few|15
TGTGCCAGCAGGGCCGGACAGCTCGCTAACTATGGCTACACCTTC
CASRAGQLANYGYTF
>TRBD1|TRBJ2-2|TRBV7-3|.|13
TGTGCCAGCAGCTTACAGGGGGAGGGGGAGCTGTTTTTT
CASSLQGEGELFF
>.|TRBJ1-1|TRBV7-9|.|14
TGTGCCAGCAGCTTCCACGGGCGGGAGGCTGAAGCTTTCTTT
CASSFHGREAEAFF
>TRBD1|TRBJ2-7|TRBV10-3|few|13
TGTGCCATCAGTGCGGGACAGGGGGACGAGCAGTACTTC
CAISAGQGDEQYF
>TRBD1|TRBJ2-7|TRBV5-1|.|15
TGCGCCAGCAGCTCGGGACAGGCCATCTCCTACGAGCAGTACTTC
CASSSGQAISYEQYF
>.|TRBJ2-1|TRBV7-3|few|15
TGTGCCAGCAGCTTGGGAAGCCTGCCCTCCGATGAGCAGTTCTTC
CASSLGSLPSDEQFF
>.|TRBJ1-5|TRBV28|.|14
TGTGCCAATCGGGGAGTGGGGAGCAATCAGCCCCAGCATTTT
CANRGVGSNQPQHF
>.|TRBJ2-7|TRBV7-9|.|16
TGTGCCAGCAGCACGGACCGGGACCAGGGATTCTACGAGCAGTACTTC
CASSTDRDQGFYEQYF
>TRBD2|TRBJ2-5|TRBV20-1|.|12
TGCAGTGCTAAGCGGGGTTTGGGGACCCAGTACTTC
CSAKRGLGTQYF
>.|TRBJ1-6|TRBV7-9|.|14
TGTGCCAGCAGCTTAGCGGGGCAGAGTTCACCCCTCCACTTT
CASSLAGQSSPLHF
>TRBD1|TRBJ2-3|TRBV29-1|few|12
TGCAGCGGAGGGACAGACAAATCTACGCAGTATTTT
CSGGTDKSTQYF
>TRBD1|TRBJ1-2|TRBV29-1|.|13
TGCAGAGCAGATACAGGGGGACCCAATGGCTACACCTTC
CRADTGGPNGYTF
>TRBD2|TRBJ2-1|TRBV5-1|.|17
TGCGCCAGCAGCTTGCAAACGGGCGGGGGGATTTACAGTGAGCAGTTCTTC
CASSLQTGGGIYSEQFF
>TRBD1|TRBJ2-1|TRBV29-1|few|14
TGCAGCGATGACGACAGGGAGCGTTACAATGAGCAGTTCTTC
CSDDDRERYNEQFF
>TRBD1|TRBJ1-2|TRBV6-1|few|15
TGTGCCAGCACCGGGACAGGGGAGGCTCACTATGGCTACACCTTC
CASTGTGEAHYGYTF
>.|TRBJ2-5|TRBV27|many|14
TGTGCCAGCAGTTCACGAATACCCCAAGAGACCCAGTACTTC
CASSSRIPQETQYF
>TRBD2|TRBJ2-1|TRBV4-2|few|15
TGTGCCAGCAGCGACCCGGGGGGTCTTTACAATGAGCAGTTCTTC
CASSDPGGLYNEQFF
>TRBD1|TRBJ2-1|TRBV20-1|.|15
TGCAGTGCTAGGGACCACGGGACAGGGAACAATGAGCAGTTCTTC
CSARDHGTGNNEQFF
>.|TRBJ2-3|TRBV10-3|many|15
TGTGCCATCTCAGCCGGGACAACTAGCACAGATACGCAGTATTTT
CAISAGTTSTDTQYF
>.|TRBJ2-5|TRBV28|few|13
TGTGCCAGCAGTAACAGTTACCAAGAGACCCAGTACTTC
CASSNSYQETQYF
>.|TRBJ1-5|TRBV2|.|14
TGTGCCAGCAGGGGAGGGACGGGGAATCAGCCCCAGCATTTT
CASRGGTGNQPQHF
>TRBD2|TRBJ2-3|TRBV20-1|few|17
TGCAGTGCTAGAAAGATCGGACTAGCGGTTCTCACAGATACGCAGTATTTT
CSARKIGLAVLTDTQYF
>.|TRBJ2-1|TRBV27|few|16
TGTGCCAGCAGTTTCGGAGGTTCAAGCTCCTACAATGAGCAGTTCTTC
CASSFGGSSSYNEQFF
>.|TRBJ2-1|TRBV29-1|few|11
TGCAGCGGCGGGTTGAGCAATGAGCAGTTCTTC
CSGGLSNEQFF